This TCR beta chain was profiled in a study of T-cell reconstitution after alpha-beta-depleted transplantation in children. Whole-study findings and limits: As was reported, about two months after transplant, alpha-beta T cells came from several hundred expanded graft clones. Certain patients had high TCRbeta diversity at day 60, and it came from recipient T cells and thymic progenitors that survived.

Preparation of the TCRbeta library used unique molecular identifiers. TCRdb recomputed calls from the PCR reads with MiXCR, one row per CDR3 protein. Of 440,000 or so distinct CDR3 sequences in the sample, over 40% were seen once. Concerning this clonotype: Its antigen remains unidentified.

Trimming at V came to 3 bases and at J to 2 bases, leaving 6 bases not matched to a gene. Germline CDR1 is KGHSH and CDR2 is LQKENI. The CDR3 has 16 residues. V usage is TRBV18 and J usage is TRBJ2-3, with 9 nucleotides matching TRBD2. The sequence came from a girl aged 2-10 years with aplastic anemia, due to receive a stem cell transplant. The sample in question was PBMCs, obtained before TCRalphabeta/CD19-depleted stem cell transplant. CDR3 residues: CASSPGASGITDTQYF. CDR3 DNA: TGTGCCAGCTCACCCGGAGCTAGCGGGATCACAGATACGCAGTATTTT. The whole variable domain, filled in from reference TRBV18 and TRBJ2-3, reads NAGVMQNPRHLVRRRGQEARLRCSPMKGHSHVYWYRQLPEEGLKFMVYLQKENIIDESGMPKERFSAEFPKEGPSILRIQQVVRGDSAAYFCASSPGASGITDTQYFGPGTRLTVL.